This T cell receptor (beta chain) appears in the sequencing data of a study of CD8+ T cells in alopecia areata listed by TCRdb under 2018. Background on the whole study: Treated patients were enrolled in an open-label pilot trial of oral tofacitinib at 5 to 10 mg twice daily for moderate-to-severe alopecia areata. immunoSEQ multiplex PCR using 35 Vbeta forward primers and 13 Jbeta reverse primers was used to amplify TCRbeta CDR3 regions. RNA came from the PAXgene miRNA kit for fixed scalp, the miRNeasy kit for PBMCs, and the RNeasy kit for mouse skin. Patients stayed on tofacitinib for 6 to 18 months and then had 6 months of follow-up off drug so that delayed response and recurrence could be assessed. In both human patients and the C3H/HeJ mouse model, the study applied high-throughput TCRbeta sequencing to look at T cell clonal expansion in alopecia areata. The SALT score, which quantifies the percentage of affected scalp surface area, was used to measure disease severity in treated patients. Tofacitinib-treated patients had biopsies at baseline and at 4 and 24 weeks of treatment, with a later scalp biopsy in several patients. Scalp tissue and sorted CD4+ and CD8+ peripheral blood T cells from patchy and totalis/universalis alopecia areata patients and from healthy controls were covered by human TCRbeta sequencing. Scalp clonality was compared across normal scalp (n=4), patchy alopecia areata scalp (n=8), and alopecia totalis/universalis scalp (n=8). Study-wide conclusions, independent of this receptor: Because the treated cohort was small and had just a single nonresponder, larger studies are needed to establish links between baseline CD8+ expansion and response. Compared with normal scalp, lesional scalp, particularly in alopecia totalis/universalis, had higher clonality and more expanded CD8+ clones, which suggests antigenic drive. Shared TCR sequences between patients were less evident than in mice, which may be partly attributable to HLA diversity in the patient population. Unlike mouse skin, which is dominated by gammadelta T cells, normal human skin has resident alphabeta T cells that are also sequenced, and this complicates analysis of the scalp TCR repertoire. Many expanded lesional clones persisted in scalp and blood during tofacitinib treatment, which may partly explain relapse after stopping treatment. With tofacitinib, both scalp clonality and the number of expanded CD8+ clones among the top 100 scalp clones went down significantly.

Taken with the paper, the label for time point translates to: around 4 weeks on oral tofacitinib. Reading the label with the study, this specimen's treatment or condition is: oral pan-JAK inhibitor, 5-10 mg twice daily. From alopecia areata patients, peripheral blood was collected along with lesional scalp punch biopsies. PBMCs were isolated by density centrifugation and stained for CD3, CD4 and CD8, after which CD4+ and CD8+ T cells were sorted on a FACSAria. Receptors were amplified or captured by the immunoSEQ multiplex PCR assay. RNA was extracted from all samples and reverse transcribed into cDNA, which served as template for TCR sequencing. First-strand cDNA was synthesized with SuperScript III using a 2:1 mix of oligo-dT and random hexamers. Amplification bias was assessed with a synthetic immune receptor repertoire, and residual bias was removed computationally. In the source study's methods: Raw reads were preprocessed to remove errors, and CDR3 was defined according to IMGT conventions as the region from the conserved cysteine to phenylalanine. Clonality was computed by normalizing Shannon entropy by log2 of the number of productive unique TCRs and subtracting the result from 1. Scalp TCRbeta sequences were cross-referenced with sorted blood CD4 and CD8 repertoires so that the CD4 or CD8 identity of scalp clones could be inferred. This is the immuneACCESS table as TCRdb keeps it, with only in-frame sequences that have V and J called. A part of the clones is gone; compared with another copy, unresolved V genes explain less than half, and the rest is unexplained. The V and J calls and clone size are taken from that table; D and trimming were inferred from the DNA. The sample data list about 210,000 clones, and more than 45% of these were observed just once. The ten largest clones take up more than 1.5% of the sample.

This clone appeared a few times. Its antigen is unknown. Per-base quality was not reported, and no clone a single base away is much larger than it. CDR1 and CDR2 (GTSNPN, SVGIG) derive from the germline V gene (reference sequence). The CDR3 numbers 14 residues from cysteine through phenylalanine. The sequence is cut down to CDR3 DNA, 42 bases in frame from base 1. V is reduced by 5 bases and J by 4 bases, leaving a spacing of 14 bases between them. Sequenced material: CD4+ T cells sorted from blood, taken at week 4, from a patient treated with tofacitinib. The V and J segments used are TRBV30 and TRBJ2-2, with TRBD2 perhaps the D gene, on 6 matching bases. The sequence was collected from a human donor with alopecia areata. The bases are TGTGCCTGGGGCGGGACCCCGGCCACCGGGGAGCTGTTTTTT. Translated, it reads CAWGGTPATGELFF.